These T cell receptor beta chains were read from a single sample in a study of T cells after yellow fever vaccination. MiXCR, applied by TCRdb to the 5' RACE reads, yields one record per CDR3 protein. The sample includes some 560,000 distinct CDR3 sequences, over 15% of them seen just once. The sequenced sample was PBMCs, obtained 15 days after the yellow fever booster vaccination. The receptors shown here come from a man aged 25 to 40 who received the YFV17D yellow fever vaccine. The CDR3 runs from the conserved cysteine through the conserved F or W. The D gene is left open where the match is weak. Only part of the rows carry a size: once, few, many, or a class if the clone is expanded.

TRBV7-2,-,TRBJ2-7,-,15,CASGDSIRRSYEQYF,TGTGCCAGCGGGGACTCTATAAGAAGGTCCTACGAGCAGTACTTC
TRBV3-1,-,TRBJ2-5,-,13,CASSQYSQETQYF,TGTGCCAGCAGCCAATACTCCCAAGAGACCCAGTACTTC
TRBV27,TRBD1,TRBJ1-1,-,17,CASSLTLTTGVNAEAFF,TGTGCCAGCAGTTTAACCCTAACGACAGGGGTTAACGCTGAAGCTTTCTTT
TRBV6-2/TRBV6-3,-,TRBJ2-1,-,13,CASKRSSYNEQFF,TGTGCCAGCAAAAGGTCATCCTACAATGAGCAGTTCTTC
TRBV9,TRBD1,TRBJ1-6,few,15,CASSPTGKNNSPLHF,TGTGCCAGCAGCCCGACAGGGAAAAATAATTCACCCCTCCACTTT
TRBV7-2,TRBD2,TRBJ2-7,few,13,CASSDSGYYEQYF,TGTGCCAGCTCCGATAGCGGGTACTACGAGCAGTACTTC
TRBV20-1,TRBD2,TRBJ2-1,-,16,CSARSLAGSLYNEQFF,TGCAGTGCTAGGTCCCTAGCGGGATCCCTATACAATGAGCAGTTCTTC
TRBV20-1,-,TRBJ2-7,-,12,CSAGAGTYEQYF,TGCAGTGCGGGGGCCGGGACCTACGAGCAGTACTTC
TRBV7-9,TRBD2,TRBJ2-1,-,17,CASSHTGGPGGYNEQFF,TGTGCCAGCAGCCATACCGGCGGCCCGGGGGGTTACAATGAGCAGTTCTTC
TRBV29-1,-,TRBJ1-2,few,14,CSVEGVQGGTRYTF,TGCAGCGTTGAAGGTGTTCAAGGGGGAACACGCTACACCTTC
TRBV7-9,TRBD2,TRBJ2-1,few,14,CASRGGLAGNEQFF,TGTGCCAGCAGGGGGGGACTAGCGGGAAATGAGCAGTTCTTC
TRBV5-1,-,TRBJ2-7,-,13,CASSLRGFDEQYF,TGCGCCAGCAGCTTGCGGGGGTTCGACGAGCAGTACTTC
TRBV7-3,-,TRBJ2-3,-,13,CASSEQAPDTQYF,TGTGCCAGCAGCGAGCAGGCACCAGATACGCAGTATTTT
TRBV10-3,-,TRBJ1-2,few,17,CAISDGGVDISRYGYTF,TGTGCCATCAGTGACGGCGGTGTGGACATCAGCCGTTATGGCTACACCTTC
TRBV11-2,-,TRBJ2-7,few,14,CASRPSQSSYEQYF,TGTGCCAGCAGGCCCAGCCAAAGCAGTTACGAGCAGTACTTC
TRBV6-5,TRBD1,TRBJ1-2,few,13,CASKDREAYGYTF,TGTGCCAGCAAGGACAGGGAAGCCTATGGCTACACCTTC
TRBV30,-,TRBJ2-3,-,13,CAHSGASTDTQYF,TGTGCCCATTCCGGGGCTAGCACAGATACGCAGTATTTT
TRBV7-2,TRBD1,TRBJ2-2,-,15,CASSSTGSGTEELFF,TGTGCCAGCAGCTCGACAGGGTCGGGCACCGAGGAGCTGTTTTTT
TRBV21-1,-,TRBJ2-2,-,12,CASRGLAGELFF,TGTGCCAGCAGGGGGCTTGCCGGGGAGCTGTTTTTT
TRBV15,TRBD2,TRBJ2-7,-,16,CATSRGSGTITYEQYF,TGTGCCACCAGCAGAGGTTCCGGGACTATAACCTACGAGCAGTACTTC
TRBV7-9,-,TRBJ2-1,-,13,CASSFLLHNEQFF,TGTGCCAGCAGCTTTTTACTACACAATGAGCAGTTCTTC
TRBV21-1,-,TRBJ1-4,-,15,CASTNDKVGSEKLFF,TGTGCCAGCACTAACGACAAGGTGGGGAGTGAAAAACTGTTTTTT